This T cell receptor (beta chain) was captured in a study of cytomegalovirus exposure and HLA in healthy donors. Study outcomes and limitations: Among TCR sequences, most were rare, though some public TCRs appeared in many donors.

Notes on this clone: Its target is not known.

Method: immunoSEQ multiplex PCR; TCRdb's copy keeps in-frame clones and lacks some. This sample has approximately 99,000 clones, with approximately 85% found just once. The CDR3 spans 13 residues. V was trimmed by 5 bases and J by 4 bases, leaving 12 bases between them. CDR1 is SGHDT, CDR2 YYEEEE, per germline. This TCR was recovered from a woman under 30 in good health and CMV-seronegative. This chain joins TRBV5-6 and TRBJ1-2; possibly TRBD1 for D (6 bases). Material for sequencing was PBMCs. CDR3 DNA: TGTGCCAGCAGAATGACAGGAATCTATGGCTACACCTTC. It translates to CASRMTGIYGYTF.